These T cell receptor beta chains were read from a single sample in a study of cytotoxic CD8 clonotypes in ibrutinib-treated CLL. TCRdb keeps only in-frame clones here, not all; method: immunoSEQ multiplex PCR. The top ten clones hold less than 30% of a sample with around 140,000 clones, about 80% of them seen once. The sequencing used PBMCs, collected after 12 months of ibrutinib treatment. The origin of the receptors is a human donor with chronic lymphocytic leukemia. The CDR3 runs from the conserved cysteine through the conserved F or W. Fields, in order: CDR3 protein, CDR3 DNA, J gene, V gene, clone size, CDR3 length, D gene. D genes are given only for firm matches. Size values are once, few and many counts, or a class for expanded clones, and some rows have none.

CDR3aa: CASSSSGGRYYEQYF
CDR3nt: TGTGCCAGCAGTTCATCGGGAGGCCGTTACTACGAGCAGTACTTC
j_gene: TRBJ2-7
v_gene: TRBV28
abundance: -
len: 15
d_gene: TRBD2

CDR3aa: CATSTGSGPDTQYF
CDR3nt: TGTGCCACTTCGACAGGGAGCGGCCCAGATACGCAGTATTTT
j_gene: TRBJ2-3
v_gene: TRBV15
abundance: -
len: 14
d_gene: TRBD1

CDR3aa: CASSGPFYGYTF
CDR3nt: TGTGCCAGCAGCGGCCCCTTCTATGGCTACACCTTC
j_gene: TRBJ1-2
v_gene: TRBV9
abundance: -
len: 12
d_gene: -

CDR3aa: CASSPDRTYEQYF
CDR3nt: TGCGCCAGCAGTCCGGACAGGACCTACGAGCAGTACTTC
j_gene: TRBJ2-7
v_gene: TRBV4-3
abundance: -
len: 13
d_gene: TRBD1

CDR3aa: CASSQSYGRVEQYF
CDR3nt: TGTGCCAGCAGCCAATCATACGGCCGGGTAGAGCAGTACTTC
j_gene: TRBJ2-7
v_gene: TRBV14
abundance: -
len: 14
d_gene: -

CDR3aa: CASSSTDRATQYF
CDR3nt: TGTGCCAGCAGCTCAACCGACCGGGCGACCCAGTACTTC
j_gene: TRBJ2-5
v_gene: TRBV9
abundance: -
len: 13
d_gene: -

CDR3aa: CASSLEQGTEAFF
CDR3nt: TGTGCCAGCAGCTTAGAACAGGGGACTGAAGCTTTCTTT
j_gene: TRBJ1-1
v_gene: TRBV7-2
abundance: -
len: 13
d_gene: TRBD1

CDR3aa: CASSFSPRDGLRKNIQYF
CDR3nt: TGTGCCAGCAGTTTTAGCCCCCGGGACGGCCTCCGCAAAAACATTCAGTACTTC
j_gene: TRBJ2-4
v_gene: TRBV27
abundance: -
len: 18
d_gene: -

CDR3aa: CASNPKPGGFTDTQYF
CDR3nt: TGTGCCAGCAACCCCAAGCCGGGGGGCTTCACAGATACGCAGTATTTT
j_gene: TRBJ2-3
v_gene: TRBV11-2
abundance: -
len: 16
d_gene: -

CDR3aa: CASSYWGTTNYGYTF
CDR3nt: TGTGCCAGCAGCTATTGGGGGACCACTAACTATGGCTACACCTTC
j_gene: TRBJ1-2
v_gene: TRBV7-9
abundance: once
len: 15
d_gene: -

CDR3aa: CASSSGQGSYEQYF
CDR3nt: TGCGCCAGCAGCTCCGGACAGGGATCCTACGAGCAGTACTTC
j_gene: TRBJ2-7
v_gene: TRBV5-1
abundance: -
len: 14
d_gene: TRBD1

CDR3aa: CASSLAGLEIRKETQYF
CDR3nt: TGCGCCAGCAGCTTGGCCGGGTTAGAGATCCGGAAAGAGACCCAGTACTTC
j_gene: TRBJ2-5
v_gene: TRBV5-1
abundance: -
len: 17
d_gene: -

CDR3aa: CASSKGGPYEQYF
CDR3nt: TGTGCCAGTAGTAAGGGCGGTCCCTACGAGCAGTACTTC
j_gene: TRBJ2-7
v_gene: TRBV19
abundance: once
len: 13
d_gene: -

CDR3aa: CVSSKRDGTYEQYF
CDR3nt: TGTGTCAGCAGCAAACGGGACGGAACCTACGAGCAGTACTTC
j_gene: TRBJ2-7
v_gene: TRBV21-1
abundance: -
len: 14
d_gene: -

CDR3aa: CASQKYGEGSPSDGAQYF
CDR3nt: TGTGCCAGCCAGAAGTACGGGGAGGGCTCTCCCTCCGATGGGGCCCAGTACTTC
j_gene: TRBJ2-5
v_gene: TRBV4-2
abundance: -
len: 18
d_gene: TRBD2

CDR3aa: CASSRDRASPLHF
CDR3nt: TGTGCCAGCAGCCGGGACAGGGCTTCACCCCTCCACTTT
j_gene: TRBJ1-6
v_gene: TRBV5-6
abundance: -
len: 13
d_gene: TRBD1

CDR3aa: CASSTLTRYMNTEAFF
CDR3nt: TGTGCCAGTAGTACCCTGACTCGATACATGAACACTGAAGCTTTCTTT
j_gene: TRBJ1-1
v_gene: TRBV19
abundance: -
len: 16
d_gene: -